This TCR beta chain was obtained from a study of PD-1 blockade in classical Hodgkin lymphoma (dated by TCRdb to about 2020). In the study overall: Nivolumab dosing was 3 mg/kg intravenously every 2 weeks, continuing until either disease progression or unacceptable toxicity. The study used TCR beta sequencing and CyTOF to define a peripheral blood immune signature of response to PD-1 blockade in classical Hodgkin lymphoma.

The CDR3 has 13 amino acids, counting the end cysteine and phenylalanine. The CDR3 DNA has 39 bases and is translated from base 1. Taken from the germline V gene, the CDR1 and CDR2 loops are SGHRS and YFSETQ. Trimming removed 0 bases from V and 8 bases from J, leaving 9 bases between the germline ends. About this clone: No cognate antigen has been identified for it. No per-base quality is available; no much larger clone lies one base away.

This sample's time point label indicates: cycle 1 day 1 (C1D1), immediately before nivolumab initiation. Every trial patient had relapsed following autologous stem cell transplantation, and prior brentuximab vedotin exposure was what differed among cohorts A, B and C. A total of 56 patients with relapsed/refractory classical Hodgkin lymphoma made up the trial cohort, and each patient's best overall response was complete response, partial response or progressive disease. In the multi-cohort phase II CheckMate 205 trial, trial patients received single-agent nivolumab. An independent review committee assessed best overall response by applying the 2007 International Working Group response criteria. Trial PBMCs were collected immediately before nivolumab initiation (C1D1) and during therapy at cycle 2 day 1 and cycle 4 day 1. Peripheral blood was collected in 8 mL Vacutainer Cell Preparation Tubes, from which PBMCs were isolated by centrifugation and then cryopreserved.

The Qiagen DNeasy kit was used to extract genomic DNA both from unsorted PBMCs and from the negatively selected CD4+ and CD8+ fractions. Amplification of TCR beta CDR3 regions was done by immunoSEQ multiplex PCR with primers that anneal to V and J segments. Amplification bias was minimized using a synthetic immune receptor repertoire, and residual bias was removed computationally after sequencing. The authors' analysis ran thus. Custom Python scripts were used to quantify repertoire diversity as the Shannon entropy index. Unsorted, CD4+ and CD8+ repertoires were analyzed separately, except in combined analyses where CD4+ and CD8+ sequences were merged in silico. A clone was considered expanded if an increase in frequency of at least 2-fold after treatment relative to C1D1 was found, and a pseudocount of 0.5 was applied to clones undetected at baseline. Clones with 0 or 1 copy at C1D1 were defined as singleton clones, while clones with 2 or more copies were defined as non-singleton clones. By matching protein sequences in sorted samples from the same patient, clones expanded in unsorted samples were annotated as CD4+, CD8+ or unknown. Wilcoxon tests on paired samples were used to test diversity changes from C1D1 to C4D1. Sourced from immuneACCESS, this table was stored by TCRdb with only in-frame sequences that have V and J called. A share of the clones is absent; for the studies checked, an unresolved V gene accounts for under half, and the remainder has no known explanation. For V, J and clone size, that table is used; D and trimming come from the DNA. Across this sample there are roughly 92,000 clones, with roughly 92% seen only once. Approximately 2.8% of the sample is in the top ten clones.

What the work shows at the level of the full study, not this receptor alone: Trial patients achieving complete response had baseline diversity similar to newly diagnosed patients, whereas partial responders and progressors had significantly lower diversity. Lower diversity was observed in patients in whom nivolumab was started less than 1 year after ASCT, and these patients were excluded from later analyses so that confounding by immune reconstitution would be avoided. A significant rise by C4D1 was seen in CD4+ but not CD8+ TCR diversity (p=0.0027 vs p=0.16), with the rise being most apparent in complete responders (p=0.02). The study was restricted to a single clinical trial cohort, and the causes of repertoire differences, possibly disease activity or prior therapy, were left undefined. Baseline TCR diversity was reported as lower in newly diagnosed patients than in healthy donors, and lower still in relapsed/refractory patients.

This clonotype originated in a human donor with classical Hodgkin lymphoma. The chain is assembled from TRBV5-1 and TRBJ2-1; no confident D gene assignment can be made. Sequencing was performed on peripheral blood mononuclear cells (PBMCs), taken at baseline. The CDR3 amino acid sequence is: CASSLEEADEQFF. The nucleotide sequence is TGCGCCAGCAGCTTGGAGGAAGCTGATGAGCAGTTCTTC.